These 7 T cell receptor beta chains were sequenced from one sample in a study of T-cell memory formation after mild COVID-19. TCRdb reprocessed the 5' RACE reads with MiXCR, giving one entry per CDR3 protein. The sample contains about 340,000 distinct CDR3 sequences, roughly 15% of which appear only once. What was sequenced was PBMCs or a T cell subset sorted from them (not recorded which). The receptors derive from a young man who had mild COVID-19 (a few samples of this study predate the infection). Cell type and time point are not known.

This clonotype was seen a handful of times. This chain links TRBV7-2 with TRBJ2-3; the match to TRBD1 covers 8 bases. Germline CDR1 SGHTA, CDR2 FQGNSA. This CDR3 spans 14 amino acids. V was clipped by 5 bases and J by 4 bases; unmatched bases: 5. CDR3 DNA sequence: TGTGCCAGCAGCCTACAGGGGGGTCCAGATACGCAGTATTTT. It codes for CASSLQGGPDTQYF.

The table lists this clonotype with a few counts. The gene calls are TRBV23-1 and TRBJ2-5; D possibly corresponds to TRBD1 (6 bases). Being an ORF, TRBV23-1 has a function that is uncertain. The V and J ends lost 0 bases and 1 base respectively, with 15 bases between them. There are 17 residues in the CDR3. CDR3 sequence reads: CASSQSGKDRPQETQYF. The CDR3 nucleotides read TGCGCCAGCAGTCAATCAGGAAAGGACAGACCCCAAGAGACCCAGTACTTC.

This clonotype came up a few times. This chain joins TRBV6-2 or TRBV6-3 and TRBJ2-7; D may be TRBD2 (5 bases). Deletions cut 5 bases from V and 3 bases from J, with 11 bases between. The CDR3 runs to 13 residues. Per germline, CDR1 MNHEY and CDR2 SVGEGT. CDR3 DNA sequence: TGTGCCAGCAGTCGCCCCGCGGGCTACGAGCAGTACTTC. Protein sequence: CASSRPAGYEQYF.

The chain has TRBV4-1 and TRBJ1-6; perhaps TRBD1 as D (5 bases). Trimming removed 4 bases at V and 6 bases at J, with 16 bases between. The CDR3 runs 16 residues. Germline V gene lookup returns CDR1 MGHRA and CDR2 YSYEKL. The CDR3 sequence is CASSRIDWRGNSPLHF. Here the CDR3 DNA reads TGCGCCAGCAGCCGAATAGACTGGAGGGGTAATTCACCCCTCCACTTT.

This chain connects TRBV7-3 to TRBJ2-3; weak D call: TRBD2 (6 bases). This CDR3 has 14 residues. The V gene's germline CDR1 is SGHTA and CDR2 FQGTGA. Trimming left V 7 bases short and J 1 base short, with 12 bases between. Written as DNA, the CDR3 is TGTGCCAGCACCCCCGGGGGAGGCACAGATACGCAGTATTTT. This codes for CASTPGGGTDTQYF.

This clonotype has more than one count but fewer than ten. The chain is built from TRBV29-1 and TRBJ2-7, with 9 nucleotides matching TRBD1. Germline CDR1 is SQVTM and CDR2 is ANQGSEA. The CDR3 is 12 residues long. V trimming: 8 bases; J trimming: 0 bases; junction bases outside the gene matches: 2. The CDR3 DNA reads as TGCAGCTCGGACAGGGGCTCCTACGAGCAGTACTTC. Its translation: CSSDRGSYEQYF.

This clonotype was seen repeatedly, ten times or more. The chain is built from TRBV19 and TRBJ2-1; D remains ambiguous. The germline gives CDR1 LNHDA, CDR2 SQIVND (reference sequence). This CDR3 comprises 13 residues. V dropped 3 bases and J dropped 8 bases, with 11 bases sitting between them. CDR3 amino acids: CASSIFHGDEQFF. The CDR3 DNA reads as TGTGCCAGTAGTATCTTTCACGGCGATGAGCAGTTCTTC.